This TCR beta chain is from a study of CD8+CD57+ T cells in acquired aplastic anemia. Patients picked for sequencing had shown CD8+CD57+ cell expansion detected by flow cytometry. The CDR3 sequence is 15 residues long. V trimming: 4 bases; J trimming: 4 bases; junction bases outside the gene matches: 9. Germline V gene sequence: CDR1 LGHNA, CDR2 YNFKEQ. Profiling of TCR beta VDJ combinations and CDR3 sequences used genomic DNA as template. TCRdb used MiXCR to reprocess the reads, holding one entry per CDR3 protein. The sample has approximately 180,000 distinct CDR3 sequences; 45% to 55% are singletons.

V gene TRBV4-2 combines with J gene TRBJ1-2; 7 bases are a match to TRBD1. The sequenced material came from sorted CD4+, CD8+, or CD8+CD57+ T cells (not recorded which) from PBMCs. The source of this sequence is a human donor with aplastic anemia. The CDR3, as DNA: TGTGCCAGCAGCCCGCAGACAGGGCTGGGCTATGGCTACACCTTC. Translated: CASSPQTGLGYGYTF.